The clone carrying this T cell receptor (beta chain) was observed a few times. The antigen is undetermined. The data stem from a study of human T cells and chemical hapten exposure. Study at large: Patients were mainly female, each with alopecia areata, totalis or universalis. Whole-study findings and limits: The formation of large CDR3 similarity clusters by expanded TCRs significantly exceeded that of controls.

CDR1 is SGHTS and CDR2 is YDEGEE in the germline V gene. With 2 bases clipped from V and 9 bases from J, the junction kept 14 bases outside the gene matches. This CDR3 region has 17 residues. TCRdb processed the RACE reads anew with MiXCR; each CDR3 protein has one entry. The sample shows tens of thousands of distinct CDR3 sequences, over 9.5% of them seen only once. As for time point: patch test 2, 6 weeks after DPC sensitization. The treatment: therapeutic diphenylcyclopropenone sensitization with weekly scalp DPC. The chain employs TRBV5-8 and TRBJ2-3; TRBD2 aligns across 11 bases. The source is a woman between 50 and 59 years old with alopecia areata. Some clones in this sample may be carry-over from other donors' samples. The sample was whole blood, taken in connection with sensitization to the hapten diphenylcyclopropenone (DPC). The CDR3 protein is CASSFAGTSGGQGTQYF. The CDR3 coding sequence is TGTGCCAGCAGCTTCGCCGGGACTAGCGGTGGACAGGGGACGCAGTATTTT.